This TCR beta chain derives from a study of blood T cell repertoires in COVID-19. Study summary: The study drew acute and convalescent COVID-19 samples from the United States, Italy and Spain. PBMCs, B-cell-depleted T cells, or T cells were the source of the cDNA or gDNA that made up the material.

Authors' methods: Reference gene primer amplification in the assay estimated nucleated cell counts. The table came from immunoSEQ multiplex PCR; TCRdb's copy has only in-frame clones and leaves some out. Clone size and V and J calls were adopted from that table, with D and trimming inferred from the DNA. Among approximately 260,000 clones listed, approximately 83% were seen once. This clone was seen only a few times. Across under 25 US areas, participants ranged in age from about 18 to 90 years. Sequenced sample: PBMCs or T cells enriched from blood (not recorded which). This clonotype was obtained from a woman aged 40 to 50 with acute COVID-19.

Written as DNA, the CDR3 is TGCGCCAGCAGCAGTTTGGACAGGGGGAACACTGAAGCTTTCTTT. Translated: CASSSLDRGNTEAFF. The chain recombines TRBV5-1 with TRBJ1-1, with 9 bases fitting TRBD1. The CDR3 has 15 residues. The ends lost 4 bases at V and 1 base at J; junction bases unmatched: 5. Germline lookup yields CDR1 SGHRS and CDR2 YFSETQ.